This T cell receptor beta chain was sequenced in a study of T cell clones after liver transplantation. Across the study: In this trial, immunosuppression withdrawal was attempted within 2 years of liver transplant. Three of eight recipients were HCV-positive; others had non-autoimmune, non-viral indications. Timepoints were pre-transplant, pre-withdrawal, and after withdrawal was completed or failed.

Germline V gives CDR1 SQVTM, CDR2 ANQGSEA. Trimming took off 7 bases at V and 2 bases at J, with 8 bases between the two ends. The CDR3 has 12 amino acids. Libraries were prepared by immunoSEQ multiplex PCR; TCRdb keeps only in-frame clonotypes and omits some of them. The repertoire consists of roughly 70,000 clones, with about 80% occurring once and the leading ten covering around 0.66%. The TCR was taken from a human donor who received a liver transplant. The specimen comprised CD4+ T cells from blood, sampled before liver transplant. The V call is TRBV29-1, the J call TRBJ1-4, with unresolved D. The CDR3 spells CSAAWTNEKLFF. The CDR3 region has the DNA TGCAGCGCGGCGTGGACTAATGAAAAACTGTTTTTT.